The entry below describes one T cell receptor beta chain. It lacks a known antigen. Its ends do not fully match the called genes, so a read error is possible. From a lookup of the germline V gene, CDR1 and CDR2 are LGHNA and YSLEER. The CDR3, from cysteine to phenylalanine, totals 18 residues. CDR3 DNA is the only sequence kept; it has 54 bases, read in frame from the first base. The method was the immunoSEQ multiplex PCR assay. TCRdb took this table from immuneACCESS and kept in-frame rearrangements with V and J called. Such tables lack part of the clones; where checked against another copy, unresolved V genes explain under half of the gap, and the rest is unexplained. This sample has about 660,000 clones in its table, and roughly 90% of those were observed once. The ten largest clonotypes hold 0.0085% to 0.012% of the sample. The source of the sample is a study of shared T cell receptors in the human thymus (dated by TCRdb to the early 2020s). Notes on the research overall: The study examined how self-reactive, shared T-cell receptor alpha chains are generated in the human thymus.

These sequences were also reported in another study, on human thymus T cells. Per the second study: Immunologically healthy infants undergoing open corrective cardiac surgery for congenital heart defects in Finland were used as donors. The thymus tissue came from surgical resects taken out during corrective cardiac surgery. V and J gene segment usage appeared biased in both thymic and peripheral blood repertoires. Highly overlapping thymic TCR repertoires among unrelated individuals were reported in the related research. The study characterized TCR alpha and beta repertoires from about 8 infant thymus samples and a few related peripheral blood samples. The infant donors were about 7 to 244 days old, and the cohort included five to seven males and a couple of females. Thymocytes were freed from the tissue by mechanical means and kept at -70 degrees C as pellets of roughly 9-34 million cells. Genomic DNA was extracted from frozen cell pellets with a QIAsymphony instrument. TCRB and TCRAD loci were amplified from a standardized quantity of quality-controlled genomic DNA using the immunoSEQ multiplex PCR assay. Amplicons spanned the V(D)J region at a length sufficient to cover the CDR3 and identify V and J genes. Amplicon sequencing was performed on an Illumina platform through the commercial immunoSEQ service. Corrections for primer bias and sequencing errors followed previously described methods, while TCRAD and TCRB definitions were based on the IMGT database. The repertoires were analysed using immunoSEQ Analyzer 3.0 and VDJTools for basic statistics, V/J segment usage, diversity estimates, rarefaction and pairwise overlap. Chao1, ChaoE, Efron-Thisted, Shannon and inverse Simpson indices were used to estimate diversity, which was also estimated on datasets down-sampled to the smallest sample. Repertoire overlap was assessed by strict matching of CDR3 nucleotide sequence, V gene and J gene, and clustering was done by Jaccard-based multidimensional scaling. On average, thymus samples gave around 880,000 unique TCRB clonotypes, whereas blood samples gave about 84,000.

The chain employs TRBV4-3 and TRBJ2-1; TRBD2 fits 13 bases in the junction. The sequenced sample was thymocytes. This TCR was sampled from a boy under three years old with a congenital heart defect. Donor details come from another sample of the same person, matched by shared clones. The CDR3 protein: CASSQDNPLAGGYIEQFF. The nucleotide sequence reads TGCGCCAGCAGCCAAGATAACCCACTAGCGGGAGGGTACATTGAGCAGTTCTTC.